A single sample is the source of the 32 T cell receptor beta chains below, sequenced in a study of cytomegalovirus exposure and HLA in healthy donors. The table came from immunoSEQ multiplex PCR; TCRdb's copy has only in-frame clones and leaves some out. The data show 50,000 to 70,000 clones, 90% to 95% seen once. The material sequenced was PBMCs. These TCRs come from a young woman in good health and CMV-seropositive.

CDR3 region: CAISGTGGNEQYF. The CDR3 coding sequence is TGTGCCATCAGCGGAACAGGGGGCAACGAGCAGTACTTC. The chain links TRBV10-3 to TRBJ2-7; TRBD1 matches at 9 bases. V trimming: 6 bases; J trimming: 5 bases; junction bases outside the gene matches: 5. CDR3 length equals 13 residues. Looked up from germline, CDR1 is ENHRY and CDR2 is SYGVKD.

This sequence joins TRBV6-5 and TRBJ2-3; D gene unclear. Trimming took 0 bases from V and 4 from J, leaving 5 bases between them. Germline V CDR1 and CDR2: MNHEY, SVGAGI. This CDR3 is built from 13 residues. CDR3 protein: CASSYSESDTQYF. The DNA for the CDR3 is TGTGCCAGCAGTTACTCGGAGTCAGATACGCAGTATTTT.

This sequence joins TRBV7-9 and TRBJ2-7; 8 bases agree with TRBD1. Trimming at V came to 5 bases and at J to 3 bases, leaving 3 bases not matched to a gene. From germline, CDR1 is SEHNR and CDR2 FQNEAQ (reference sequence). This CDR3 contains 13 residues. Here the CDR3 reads CASSGDRGYEQYF. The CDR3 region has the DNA TGTGCCAGCAGCGGCGACAGGGGCTACGAGCAGTACTTC.

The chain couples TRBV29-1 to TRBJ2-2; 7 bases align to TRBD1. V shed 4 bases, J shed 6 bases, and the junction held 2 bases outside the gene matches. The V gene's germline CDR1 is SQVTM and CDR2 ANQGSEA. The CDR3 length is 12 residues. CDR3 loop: CSVVQGAGELFF. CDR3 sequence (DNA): TGCAGCGTTGTTCAGGGGGCCGGGGAGCTGTTTTTT.

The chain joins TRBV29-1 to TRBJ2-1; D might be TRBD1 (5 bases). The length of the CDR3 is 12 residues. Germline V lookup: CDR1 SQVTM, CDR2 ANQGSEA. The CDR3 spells CSAGEGVNEQFF. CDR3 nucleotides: TGCAGTGCCGGTGAAGGGGTCAATGAGCAGTTCTTC.

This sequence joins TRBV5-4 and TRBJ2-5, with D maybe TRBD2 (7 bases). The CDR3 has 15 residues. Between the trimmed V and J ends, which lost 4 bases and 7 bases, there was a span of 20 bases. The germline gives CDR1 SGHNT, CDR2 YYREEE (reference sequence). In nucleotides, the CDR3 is TGTGCCAGCAGCCTAACCGGGGGGCCCCGCGGGACCCAGTACTTC. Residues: CASSLTGGPRGTQYF.

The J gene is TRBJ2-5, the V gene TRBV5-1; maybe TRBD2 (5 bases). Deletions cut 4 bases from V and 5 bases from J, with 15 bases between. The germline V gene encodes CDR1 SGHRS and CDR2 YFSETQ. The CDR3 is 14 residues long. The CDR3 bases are TGCGCCAGCAGCATTCTAGGACTGGGGGAGACCCAGTACTTC. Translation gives CASSILGLGETQYF.

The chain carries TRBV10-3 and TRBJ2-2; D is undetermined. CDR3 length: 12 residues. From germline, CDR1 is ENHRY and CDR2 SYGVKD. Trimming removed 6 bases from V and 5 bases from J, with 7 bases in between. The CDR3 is CAISSTTGELFF. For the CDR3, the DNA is TGTGCCATCAGCTCGACAACCGGGGAGCTGTTTTTT.

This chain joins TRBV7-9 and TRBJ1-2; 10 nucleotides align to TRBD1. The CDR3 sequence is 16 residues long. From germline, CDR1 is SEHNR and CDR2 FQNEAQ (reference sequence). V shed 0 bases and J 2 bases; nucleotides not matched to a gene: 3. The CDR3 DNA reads TGTGCCAGCAGCTTAGCCCTGGACAGGGGGAACTATGGCTACACCTTC. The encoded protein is CASSLALDRGNYGYTF.

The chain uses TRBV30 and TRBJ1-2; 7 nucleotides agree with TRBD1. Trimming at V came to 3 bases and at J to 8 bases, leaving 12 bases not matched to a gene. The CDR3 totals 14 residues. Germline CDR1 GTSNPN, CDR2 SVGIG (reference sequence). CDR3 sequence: CAWSRQGPGRGYTF. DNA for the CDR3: TGTGCCTGGAGCCGACAGGGACCAGGGCGGGGCTACACCTTC.

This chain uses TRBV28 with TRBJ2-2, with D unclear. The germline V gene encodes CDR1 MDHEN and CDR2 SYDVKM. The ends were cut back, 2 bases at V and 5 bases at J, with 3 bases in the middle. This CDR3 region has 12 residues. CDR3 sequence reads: CASSLRTGELFF. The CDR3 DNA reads TGTGCCAGCAGTTTACGGACCGGGGAGCTGTTTTTT. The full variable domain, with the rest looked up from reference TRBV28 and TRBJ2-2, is DVKVTQSSRYLVKRTGEKVFLECVQDMDHENMFWYRQDPGLGLRLIYFSYDVKMKEKGDIPEGYSVSREKKERFSLILESASTNQTSMYLCASSLRTGELFFGEGSRLTVL.

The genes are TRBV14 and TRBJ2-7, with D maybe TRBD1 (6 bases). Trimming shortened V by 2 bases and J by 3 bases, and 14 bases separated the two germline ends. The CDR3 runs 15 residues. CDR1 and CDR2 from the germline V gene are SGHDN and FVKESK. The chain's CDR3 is CASSQRTAGVYEQYF. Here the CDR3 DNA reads TGTGCCAGCAGCCAAAGGACGGCAGGGGTCTACGAGCAGTACTTC.

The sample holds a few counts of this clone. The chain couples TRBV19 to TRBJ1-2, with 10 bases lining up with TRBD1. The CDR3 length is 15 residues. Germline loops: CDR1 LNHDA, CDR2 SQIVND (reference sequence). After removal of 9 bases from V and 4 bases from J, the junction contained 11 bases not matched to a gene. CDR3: CASFDPGQGSYGYTF. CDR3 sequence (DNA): TGTGCCAGCTTTGATCCGGGACAGGGGAGCTATGGCTACACCTTC.

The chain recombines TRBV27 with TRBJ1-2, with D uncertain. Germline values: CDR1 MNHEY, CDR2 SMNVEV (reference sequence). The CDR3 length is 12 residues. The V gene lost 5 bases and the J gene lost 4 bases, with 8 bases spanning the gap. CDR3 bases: TGTGCCAGCAGTGGAGGACCCTATGGCTACACCTTC. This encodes CASSGGPYGYTF.

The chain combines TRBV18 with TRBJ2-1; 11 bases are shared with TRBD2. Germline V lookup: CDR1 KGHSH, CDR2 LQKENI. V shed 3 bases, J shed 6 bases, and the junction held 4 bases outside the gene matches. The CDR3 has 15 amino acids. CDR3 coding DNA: TGTGCCAGCTCACCCTCCGGGACTAGCGGCAATGAGCAGTTCTTC. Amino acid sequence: CASSPSGTSGNEQFF.

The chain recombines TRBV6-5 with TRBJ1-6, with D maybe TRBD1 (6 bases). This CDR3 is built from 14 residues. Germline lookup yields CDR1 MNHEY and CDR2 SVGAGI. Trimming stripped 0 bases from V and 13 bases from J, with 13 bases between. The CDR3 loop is CASSYSTGQMPLHF. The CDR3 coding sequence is TGTGCCAGCAGTTACTCGACAGGTCAAATGCCCCTCCACTTT.

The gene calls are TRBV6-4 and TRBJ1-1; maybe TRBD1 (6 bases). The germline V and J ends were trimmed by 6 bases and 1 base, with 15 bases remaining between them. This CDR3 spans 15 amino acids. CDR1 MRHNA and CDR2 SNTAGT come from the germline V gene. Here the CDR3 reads CASRNRVGENTEAFF. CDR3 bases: TGTGCCAGCAGGAACAGGGTCGGCGAGAACACTGAAGCTTTCTTT.

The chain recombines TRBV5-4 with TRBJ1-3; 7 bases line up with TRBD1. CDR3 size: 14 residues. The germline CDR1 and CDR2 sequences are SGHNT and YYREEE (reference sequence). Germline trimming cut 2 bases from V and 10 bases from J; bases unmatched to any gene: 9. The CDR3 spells CASSLDRDIGTIYF. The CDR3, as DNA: TGTGCCAGCAGCTTAGACAGGGATATTGGGACCATATATTTT.

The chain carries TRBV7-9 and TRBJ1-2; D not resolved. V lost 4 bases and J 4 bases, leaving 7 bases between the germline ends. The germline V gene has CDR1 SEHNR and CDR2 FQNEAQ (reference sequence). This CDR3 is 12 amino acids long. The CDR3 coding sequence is TGTGCCAGCAGCTCCCCCGGCTATGGCTACACCTTC. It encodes CASSSPGYGYTF.

The CDR3 reads CASSRGQGYEQYF. CDR3 DNA: TGCGCCAGCAGCCGGGGACAGGGATACGAGCAGTACTTC. The V gene is TRBV4-1, the J gene TRBJ2-7; 9 bases match TRBD1. Unmatched junction bases numbered 2, after V lost 4 bases and J lost 4 bases. Germline values: CDR1 MGHRA, CDR2 YSYEKL. This CDR3 comprises 13 residues.

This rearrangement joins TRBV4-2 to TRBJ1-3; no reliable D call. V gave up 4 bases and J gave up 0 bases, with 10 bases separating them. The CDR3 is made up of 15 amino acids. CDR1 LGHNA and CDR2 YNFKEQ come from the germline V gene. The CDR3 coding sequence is TGTGCCAGCAGCCCCTACTCTCGCTCTGGAAACACCATATATTTT. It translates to CASSPYSRSGNTIYF.

The CDR3 DNA is TGTGCCAGCAGTGATTATGAGAATACGCAGTATTTT. Protein sequence: CASSDYENTQYF. The V gene is TRBV2, the J gene TRBJ2-3; the D is unclear. CDR1 and CDR2 (germline): SNHLY, FYNNEI. The V end was cut by 3 bases, the J end by 7 bases, with 8 bases between. CDR3 length: 12 residues.

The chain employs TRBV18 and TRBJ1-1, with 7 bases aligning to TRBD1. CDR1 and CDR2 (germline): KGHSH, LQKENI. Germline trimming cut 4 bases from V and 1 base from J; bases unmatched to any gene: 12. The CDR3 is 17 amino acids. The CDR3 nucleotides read TGTGCCAGCTCACTTAAGGGGGCGCCCCGGGAGAACACTGAAGCTTTCTTT. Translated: CASSLKGAPRENTEAFF.

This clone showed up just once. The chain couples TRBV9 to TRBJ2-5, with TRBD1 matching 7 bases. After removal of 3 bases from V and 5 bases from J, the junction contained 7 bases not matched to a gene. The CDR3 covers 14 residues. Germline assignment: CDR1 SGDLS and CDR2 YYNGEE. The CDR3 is CASSAWTGGETQYF. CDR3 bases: TGTGCCAGCAGCGCCTGGACAGGCGGGGAGACCCAGTACTTC.

This CDR3 is CASSGTSGQGALRYF. CDR3 nucleotide sequence: TGTGCCAGCAGCGGAACCTCGGGACAGGGGGCGCTTCGGTACTTC. The chain uses TRBV9 and TRBJ2-7; 12 nucleotides agree with TRBD1. The germline CDR1 and CDR2 sequences are SGDLS and YYNGEE. V lost 3 bases to trimming and J lost 12 bases; unmatched junction nucleotides: 13. This CDR3 comprises 15 residues.

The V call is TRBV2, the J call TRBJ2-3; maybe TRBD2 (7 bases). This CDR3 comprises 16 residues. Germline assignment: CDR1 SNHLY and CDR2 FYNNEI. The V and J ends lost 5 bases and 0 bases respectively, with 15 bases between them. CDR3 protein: CASSLMAGASTDTQYF. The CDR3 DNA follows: TGTGCCAGCAGTCTGATGGCGGGGGCTAGCACAGATACGCAGTATTTT.

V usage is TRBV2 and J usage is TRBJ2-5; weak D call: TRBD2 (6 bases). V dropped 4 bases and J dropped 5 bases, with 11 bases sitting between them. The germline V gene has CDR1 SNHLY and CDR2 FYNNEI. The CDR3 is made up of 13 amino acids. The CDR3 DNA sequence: TGTGCCAGCAGTGTTGCAGGGAGGGAGACCCAGTACTTC. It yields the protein CASSVAGRETQYF. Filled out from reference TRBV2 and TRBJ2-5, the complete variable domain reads EPEVTQTPSHQVTQMGQEVILRCVPISNHLYFYWYRQILGQKVEFLVSFYNNEISEKSEIFDDQFSVERPDGSNFTLKIRSTKLEDSAMYFCASSVAGRETQYFGPGTRLLVL.

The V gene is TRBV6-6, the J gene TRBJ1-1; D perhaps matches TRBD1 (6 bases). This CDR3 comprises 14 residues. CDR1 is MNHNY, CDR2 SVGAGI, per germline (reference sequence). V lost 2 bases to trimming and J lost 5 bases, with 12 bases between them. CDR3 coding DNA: TGTGCCAGCAGTTACCCGGGTCAGGGGACTGAAGCTTTCTTT. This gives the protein CASSYPGQGTEAFF.

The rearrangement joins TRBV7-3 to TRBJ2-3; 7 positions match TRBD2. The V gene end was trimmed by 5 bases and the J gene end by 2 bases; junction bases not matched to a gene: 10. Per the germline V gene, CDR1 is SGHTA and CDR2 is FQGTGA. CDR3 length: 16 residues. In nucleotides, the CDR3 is TGTGCCAGCAGCCCCTTTGGCGGGGGTTACACAGATACGCAGTATTTT. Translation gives CASSPFGGGYTDTQYF.

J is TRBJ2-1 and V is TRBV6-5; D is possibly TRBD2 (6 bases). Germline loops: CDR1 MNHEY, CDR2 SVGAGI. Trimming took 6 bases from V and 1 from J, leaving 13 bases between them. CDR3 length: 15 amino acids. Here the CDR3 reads CASRGESGSYNEQFF. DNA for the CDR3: TGTGCCAGCAGGGGGGAAAGCGGGTCCTACAATGAGCAGTTCTTC.

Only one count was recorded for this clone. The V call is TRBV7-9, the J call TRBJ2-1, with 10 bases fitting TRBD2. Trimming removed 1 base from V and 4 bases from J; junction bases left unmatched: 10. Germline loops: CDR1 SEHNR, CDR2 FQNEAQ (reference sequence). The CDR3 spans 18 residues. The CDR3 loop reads CASSLGSGRPKPYNEQFF. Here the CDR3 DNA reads TGTGCCAGCAGCTTAGGTAGCGGGAGGCCTAAACCTTACAATGAGCAGTTCTTC. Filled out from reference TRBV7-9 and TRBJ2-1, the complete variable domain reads DTGVSQNPRHKITKRGQNVTFRCDPISEHNRLYWYRQTLGQGPEFLTYFQNEAQLEKSRLLSDRFSAERPKGSFSTLEIQRTEQGDSAMYLCASSLGSGRPKPYNEQFFGPGTRLTVL.

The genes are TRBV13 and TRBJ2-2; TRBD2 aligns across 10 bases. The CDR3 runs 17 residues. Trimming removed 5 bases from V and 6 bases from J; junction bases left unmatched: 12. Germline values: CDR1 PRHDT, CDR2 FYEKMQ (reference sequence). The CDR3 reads CASSPTSERGGAGELFF. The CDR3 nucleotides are TGTGCCAGCAGCCCCACCTCCGAGCGGGGGGGCGCCGGGGAGCTGTTTTTT. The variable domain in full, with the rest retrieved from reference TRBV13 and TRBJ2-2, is AAGVIQSPRHLIKEKRETATLKCYPIPRHDTVYWYQQGPGQDPQFLISFYEKMQSDKGSIPDRFSAQQFSDYHSELNMSSLELGDSALYFCASSPTSERGGAGELFFGEGSRLTVL.